These T cell receptor beta chains were read from a single sample in a study of PD-1 blockade in classical Hodgkin lymphoma. The method was immunoSEQ multiplex PCR; TCRdb's version includes in-frame clones alone and lacks a portion of them. The table has about 110,000 clones, 80% to 90% seen once. Sequenced material: peripheral blood mononuclear cells (PBMCs), taken before the second cycle of nivolumab. The source is a human donor with classical Hodgkin lymphoma. CDR3s include the opening cysteine and the closing phenylalanine or tryptophan. Each record gives: clone size, D gene, J gene, V gene, CDR3 DNA, CDR3 protein. D genes are given only for firm matches. The size field is filled for only some rows; it gives once, few, many or a size class.

abundance: .
d_gene: .
j_gene: TRBJ2-7
v_gene: TRBV14
CDR3nt: TGTGCCAGCAGCCAAGATCTTGGACGTACGGGGAGCTACGAGCAGTACTTC
CDR3aa: CASSQDLGRTGSYEQYF

abundance: .
d_gene: TRBD1
j_gene: TRBJ1-6
v_gene: TRBV6-5
CDR3nt: TGTGCCAGCAGGTCCAGGGGGCGGGGGTCACCCCTCCACTTT
CDR3aa: CASRSRGRGSPLHF

abundance: .
d_gene: .
j_gene: TRBJ1-4
v_gene: TRBV6-6
CDR3nt: TGTGCCAGCAGTTACTTCGACACTTACAATGAAAAACTGTTTTTT
CDR3aa: CASSYFDTYNEKLFF

abundance: .
d_gene: TRBD2
j_gene: TRBJ2-7
v_gene: TRBV14
CDR3nt: TGTGCCAGCAGCGAACTAGCGGGGAGCTACGAGCAGTACTTC
CDR3aa: CASSELAGSYEQYF

abundance: .
d_gene: .
j_gene: TRBJ2-1
v_gene: TRBV7-9
CDR3nt: TGTGCCAGCAGCCCCCCCCCGAGGTTCAGCAATGAGCAGTTCTTC
CDR3aa: CASSPPPRFSNEQFF

abundance: .
d_gene: TRBD1
j_gene: TRBJ1-1
v_gene: TRBV6-5
CDR3nt: TGTGCCAGCAATTACAGGGGGCCAGGGATCGGTGAAGCTTTCTTT
CDR3aa: CASNYRGPGIGEAFF

abundance: once
d_gene: .
j_gene: TRBJ2-7
v_gene: TRBV25-1
CDR3nt: TGTGCCAGTAATAGTTGGGGGTGGGACACGGAGCAGTACTTC
CDR3aa: CASNSWGWDTEQYF

abundance: once
d_gene: TRBD2
j_gene: TRBJ2-3
v_gene: TRBV5-1
CDR3nt: TGCGCCAGCAGCTCCGGGACTAGCATCGGCACAGATACGCAGTATTTT
CDR3aa: CASSSGTSIGTDTQYF

abundance: .
d_gene: TRBD2
j_gene: TRBJ2-1
v_gene: TRBV9
CDR3nt: TGTGCCAGCAGCCACGGGACTAGCGGGGCCGTTGAGCAGTTCTTC
CDR3aa: CASSHGTSGAVEQFF

abundance: .
d_gene: .
j_gene: TRBJ1-1
v_gene: TRBV27
CDR3nt: TGTGCCAGCAGTTTTTATCGGGGAGACACTGAAGCTTTCTTT
CDR3aa: CASSFYRGDTEAFF

abundance: .
d_gene: .
j_gene: TRBJ1-5
v_gene: TRBV6-4
CDR3nt: TGTGCCAGCAGTGACATACGGGAATATCCCCAGCATTTT
CDR3aa: CASSDIREYPQHF

abundance: .
d_gene: .
j_gene: TRBJ1-1
v_gene: TRBV21-1
CDR3nt: TGTGCCAGCACCGCGGGACACCCTCGGGAGGCGAACACTGAAGCTTTCTTT
CDR3aa: CASTAGHPREANTEAFF

abundance: .
d_gene: TRBD2
j_gene: TRBJ2-1
v_gene: TRBV11-2
CDR3nt: TGTGCCAGCAGCTTAGTTCCGAGCGGGATTGGAGCAAAGGAGCAGTTCTTC
CDR3aa: CASSLVPSGIGAKEQFF

abundance: .
d_gene: .
j_gene: TRBJ1-1
v_gene: TRBV19
CDR3nt: TGTGCCAGTAGTATTGATGTGGGGACCGATACGAACACTGAAGCTTTCTTT
CDR3aa: CASSIDVGTDTNTEAFF

abundance: .
d_gene: .
j_gene: TRBJ1-2
v_gene: TRBV4-1
CDR3nt: TGCGCCAGCAGCCAAGATAGTAGACCGAGGCGCACATCGCACTATGGCTACACCTTC
CDR3aa: CASSQDSRPRRTSHYGYTF

abundance: .
d_gene: TRBD1
j_gene: TRBJ2-7
v_gene: TRBV5-1
CDR3nt: TGCGCCAGCAGCTCGCAGGGGGCTGCGTACGAGCAGTACTTC
CDR3aa: CASSSQGAAYEQYF

abundance: .
d_gene: .
j_gene: TRBJ2-2
v_gene: TRBV2
CDR3nt: TGTGCCAGCAGTGACGAAACCGGGGAGCTGTTTTTT
CDR3aa: CASSDETGELFF

abundance: .
d_gene: TRBD1
j_gene: TRBJ1-1
v_gene: TRBV7-9
CDR3nt: TGTGCCAGCAGCTTATGGGACAGCCTAATGAACACTGAAGCTTTCTTT
CDR3aa: CASSLWDSLMNTEAFF

abundance: .
d_gene: TRBD1
j_gene: TRBJ2-7
v_gene: TRBV15
CDR3nt: TGTGCCACCAGCAGGGGACAGGCCCCGAGGGAGCAGTACTTC
CDR3aa: CATSRGQAPREQYF

abundance: .
d_gene: TRBD2
j_gene: TRBJ2-1
v_gene: TRBV27
CDR3nt: TGTGCCAGCAGAGGACTAGACAACAATGAGCAGTTCTTC
CDR3aa: CASRGLDNNEQFF

abundance: .
d_gene: .
j_gene: TRBJ2-7
v_gene: TRBV5-5
CDR3nt: TGTGCCAGCAGGGGGCAGGGGTCCGAGCAGTACTTC
CDR3aa: CASRGQGSEQYF

abundance: .
d_gene: .
j_gene: TRBJ1-5
v_gene: TRBV5-8
CDR3nt: TGTGCCAGCAGCTTGGTGGCGCCCAATCAGCCCCAGCATTTT
CDR3aa: CASSLVAPNQPQHF

abundance: once
d_gene: .
j_gene: TRBJ2-7
v_gene: TRBV5-5
CDR3nt: TGTGCCAGCAGCTTTACTAGCCCCGGCGAGCAGTACTTC
CDR3aa: CASSFTSPGEQYF

abundance: .
d_gene: TRBD1
j_gene: TRBJ1-1
v_gene: TRBV5-1
CDR3nt: TGCGCCAGCAGCCAAACAGGGGACACTGAAGCTTTCTTT
CDR3aa: CASSQTGDTEAFF

abundance: once
d_gene: .
j_gene: TRBJ2-1
v_gene: TRBV6-4
CDR3nt: TGTGCCAGCAGCCGGACAGCTGGTGAGCAGTTCTTC
CDR3aa: CASSRTAGEQFF

abundance: .
d_gene: .
j_gene: TRBJ1-3
v_gene: TRBV7-9
CDR3nt: TGTGCCAGCACCCTCCGAACAGGAAAGAAGAACTCTGGAAACACCATATATTTT
CDR3aa: CASTLRTGKKNSGNTIYF

abundance: .
d_gene: .
j_gene: TRBJ2-7
v_gene: TRBV14
CDR3nt: TGTGCCAGCAGCCAAACTAGGCTCCACGAGCAGTACTTC
CDR3aa: CASSQTRLHEQYF

abundance: .
d_gene: TRBD1
j_gene: TRBJ1-2
v_gene: TRBV5-4
CDR3nt: TGTGCCAGCAGCTCGGCCGGGACAGGGGAAGGCTACACCTTC
CDR3aa: CASSSAGTGEGYTF

abundance: .
d_gene: TRBD2
j_gene: TRBJ2-7
v_gene: TRBV6-5
CDR3nt: TGTGCCAGCGGTCTAGCGGAATACGAGCAGTACTTC
CDR3aa: CASGLAEYEQYF

abundance: .
d_gene: .
j_gene: TRBJ2-5
v_gene: TRBV27
CDR3nt: TGTGCCAGCAGTTTCAGGGATGGCCAAGAGACCCAGTACTTC
CDR3aa: CASSFRDGQETQYF

abundance: few
d_gene: TRBD1
j_gene: TRBJ2-5
v_gene: TRBV5-1
CDR3nt: TGCGCCAGCAGCTGGACCCAGGGGGTTCAAGAGACCCAGTACTTC
CDR3aa: CASSWTQGVQETQYF

abundance: .
d_gene: .
j_gene: TRBJ2-5
v_gene: TRBV2
CDR3nt: TGTGCCAGCAGTGTTAGCGTGCAAGAGACCCAGTACTTC
CDR3aa: CASSVSVQETQYF

abundance: .
d_gene: TRBD2
j_gene: TRBJ2-3
v_gene: TRBV7-9
CDR3nt: TGTGCCAGCAGCGCCACTAGCGGGAGGGCCCTCCATGCAGATACGCAGTATTTT
CDR3aa: CASSATSGRALHADTQYF